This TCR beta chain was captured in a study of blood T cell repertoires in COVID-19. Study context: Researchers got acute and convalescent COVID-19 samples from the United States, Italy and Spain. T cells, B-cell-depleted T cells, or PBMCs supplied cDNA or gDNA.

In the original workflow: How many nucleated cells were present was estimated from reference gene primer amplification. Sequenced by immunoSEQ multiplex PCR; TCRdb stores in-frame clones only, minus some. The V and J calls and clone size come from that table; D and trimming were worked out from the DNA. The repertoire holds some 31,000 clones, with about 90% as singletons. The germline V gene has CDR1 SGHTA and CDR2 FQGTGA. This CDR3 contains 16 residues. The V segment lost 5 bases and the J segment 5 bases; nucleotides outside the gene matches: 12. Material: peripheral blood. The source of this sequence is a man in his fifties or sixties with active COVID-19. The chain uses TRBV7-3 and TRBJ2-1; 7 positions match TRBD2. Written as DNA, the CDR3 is TGTGCCAGCAGCCCTGGCGGGGGAGCGGGCCACAATGAGCAGTTCTTC. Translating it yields CASSPGGGAGHNEQFF.